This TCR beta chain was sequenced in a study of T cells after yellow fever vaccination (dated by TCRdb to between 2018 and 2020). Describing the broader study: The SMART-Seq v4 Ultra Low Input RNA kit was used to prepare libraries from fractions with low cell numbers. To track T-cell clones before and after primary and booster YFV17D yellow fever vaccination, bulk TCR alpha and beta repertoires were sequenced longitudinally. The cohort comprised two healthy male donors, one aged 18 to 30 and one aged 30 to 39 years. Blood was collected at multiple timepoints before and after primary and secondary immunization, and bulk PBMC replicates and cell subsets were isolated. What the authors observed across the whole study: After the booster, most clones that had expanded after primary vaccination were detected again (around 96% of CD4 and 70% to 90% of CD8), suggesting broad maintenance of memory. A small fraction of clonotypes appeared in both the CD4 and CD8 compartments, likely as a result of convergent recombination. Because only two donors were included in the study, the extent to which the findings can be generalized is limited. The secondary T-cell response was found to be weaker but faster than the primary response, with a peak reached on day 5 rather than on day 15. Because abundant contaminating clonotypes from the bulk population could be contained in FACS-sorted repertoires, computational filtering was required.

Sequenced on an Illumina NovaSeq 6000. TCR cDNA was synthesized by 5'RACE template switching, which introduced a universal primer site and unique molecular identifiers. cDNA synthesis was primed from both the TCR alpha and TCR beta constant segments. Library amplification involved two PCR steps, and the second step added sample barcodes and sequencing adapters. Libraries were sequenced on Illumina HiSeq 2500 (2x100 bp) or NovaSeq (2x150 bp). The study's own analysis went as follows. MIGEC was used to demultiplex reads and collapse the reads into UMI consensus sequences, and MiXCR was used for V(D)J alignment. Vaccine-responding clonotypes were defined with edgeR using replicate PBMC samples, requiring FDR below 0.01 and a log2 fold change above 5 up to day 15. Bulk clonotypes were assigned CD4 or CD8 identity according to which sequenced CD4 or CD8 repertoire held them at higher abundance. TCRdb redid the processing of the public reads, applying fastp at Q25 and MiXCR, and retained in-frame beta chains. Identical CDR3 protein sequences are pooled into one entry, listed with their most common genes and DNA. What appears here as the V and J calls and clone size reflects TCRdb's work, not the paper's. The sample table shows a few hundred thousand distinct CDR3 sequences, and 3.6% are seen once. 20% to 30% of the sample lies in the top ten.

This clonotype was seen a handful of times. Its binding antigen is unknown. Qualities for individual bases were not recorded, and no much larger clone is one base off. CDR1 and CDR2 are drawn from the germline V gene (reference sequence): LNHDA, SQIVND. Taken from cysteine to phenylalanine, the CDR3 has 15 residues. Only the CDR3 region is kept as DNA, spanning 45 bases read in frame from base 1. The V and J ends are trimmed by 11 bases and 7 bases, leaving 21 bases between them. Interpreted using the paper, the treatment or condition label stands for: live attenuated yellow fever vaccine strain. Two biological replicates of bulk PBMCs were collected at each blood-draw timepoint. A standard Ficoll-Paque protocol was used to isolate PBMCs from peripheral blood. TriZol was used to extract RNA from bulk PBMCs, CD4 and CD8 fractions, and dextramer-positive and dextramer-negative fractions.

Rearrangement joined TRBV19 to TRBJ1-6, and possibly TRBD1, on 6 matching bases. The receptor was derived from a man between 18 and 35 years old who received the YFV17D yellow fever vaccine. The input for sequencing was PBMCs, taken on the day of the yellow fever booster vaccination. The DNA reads TGTGCCTCCCGCCGGGGGGCGCTTGGAAATTCACCCCTCCACTTT. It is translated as CASRRGALGNSPLHF.